Detailed here is one T cell receptor beta chain. No antigen is known for it. No base quality information exists; no much larger clone differs at one position. In total, more than 500 healthy bone marrow donors made up the cohort. At the time of sampling, all cohort members were nominally healthy, though unrecorded immune exposures were likely present. The donor was CMV seropositive and was included in the group of 250 to 300 seropositive cohort members. Each donor provided a peripheral blood sample, and peripheral blood mononuclear cells were used for TCR beta sequencing. The Qiagen DNeasy Blood Extraction Kit was used to extract genomic DNA from the blood cell samples. Libraries were built with the immunoSEQ multiplex PCR assay. For the multiplex PCR, a mixture combining 60 forward primers for TCR Vbeta segments and 13 reverse primers for TCR Jbeta segments was used. The CDR3 region of rearranged TCR beta genes was amplified from genomic DNA by a multiplex PCR assay. Amplified TCR beta libraries were sequenced as 87-base-pair reads on the Illumina HiSeq System. Per the source publication's procedure: A later analysis counted approximately 76 million unique TCR beta chains across the 650 to 700 repertoires, and 10 million to 11 million of these chains were shared by at least two donors. Raw reads were error-corrected and collapsed into unique sequences by a nearest-neighbor algorithm in which closely related sequences were merged to remove PCR and sequencing errors. V, D and J gene segments were assigned by aligning CDR3 sequences to IMGT reference sequences. For a sequence to be retained, a match of at least six nucleotides was required to both a V gene segment and a J gene segment. Rearrangements were called productive when the CDR3 lacked stop codons and stayed in frame with V and J; all others were non-productive. CDR3 was defined by IMGT convention, running from the second conserved V-encoded cysteine to the conserved J-encoded phenylalanine. In an earlier analysis of roughly 610 of the donors, sequences lacking an unambiguous match to a single V gene segment were excluded. An earlier analysis of under 750 of the donors called V segments functional above 56.7% productive rearrangements and segregating when the between-donor standard deviation exceeded 5%. To diagnose cytomegalovirus status from the catalog of TCR beta chain sequences, a statistical classification framework was built. A later analysis assigned V and J genes by comparing TCR nucleotide sequences with IMGT/GENE-DB human TR gene sequences. The TCRdist pipeline was used in a later analysis to assign CDR3 sequences and most-parsimonious VDJ recombination scenarios. In a later analysis, each TCR beta chain was defined by its CDR3 amino acid sequence together with its V-gene family, and reads lacking a unique V-gene family were excluded. To address suspected cross-contamination and a sequencing artifact, a later analysis removed several hundred highly shared, low-generation-probability nucleotide sequences. For each public chain, a later analysis derived a clonal expansion index from normalized ranks of inferred template counts within each repertoire. A later analysis computed generation probabilities with a VDJ recombination model fitted to out-of-frame rearrangements, and checked the results against IGoR. Hypergeometric tests were used in a later analysis to score TCR-TCR, TCR-HLA and TCR-CMV co-occurrence, with a repertoire-size bias correction applied to the TCR pairs. To estimate false discovery rates, a later analysis permuted the HLA or CMV assignments 20 times. In a later analysis, co-occurring TCRs were grouped using DBSCAN, and TCRdist sequence similarity was added for clustering within HLA-allele-positive subsets. Co-occurrence clustering excluded repertoires with fewer than 30,000 or more than 120,000 public chains, plus five with anomalous nucleotide sharing. The immuneACCESS repertoire file appears here via TCRdb, limited to in-frame rearrangements. These files lack a portion of the clones; in checked studies, under half of the deficit traces to unresolved V genes, and the cause of the others is not known. That table gives V, J and clone size, and the DNA gave D and trimming. The sample table lists 70,000 or so clones, about 80% of them with a count of one. Of the sample, roughly 8.2% falls within the top ten clones.

These data originate in a study of cytomegalovirus exposure and HLA in healthy donors (dated by TCRdb to between 2016 and 2019). For the study in its entirety: According to an earlier analysis of several hundred of the donors, some 180 million T cells yielded 95 million to 140 million unique TCR beta sequences and 276 Gb of sequence data. The T cell repertoires of 666 subjects were profiled by immunosequencing and related to cytomegalovirus serostatus. A later analysis re-analyzed previously published TCR beta repertoires from several hundred donors and added high-resolution HLA genotyping to study TCR occurrence patterns. Rather than using new phenotypic data, the later analysis identified candidate immune exposures from TCR beta sequences and from how often those sequences occurred across donors. About 280 gigabases of sequencing data and some 85 million unique TCR sequences were included in an early release covering 500 to 750 HLA-typed donors. To decide whether each TCR beta V gene segment behaved as functional or pseudogenic, an earlier analysis of 587 of the donors relied on high-throughput TCR beta sequencing. To predict cytomegalovirus infection status, the study combined high-throughput TCR immunosequencing, statistical association of individual TCRs with disease status, and machine learning. Donor age, sex, ethnicity and CMV serostatus were collected together with the repertoire data. Typing coverage varied by locus: about 629-640 donors for A, B, C, DRB1 and DQB1; roughly 510 for DQA1; about 600 for DPA1; about 450 for DPB1. All discovery cohort repertoires had been generated using a single sequencing platform. Class I and class II HLA loci were covered by the typing at four-digit resolution. Of the roughly 390 genotyped donors, approximately 81% were placed in the genetic ancestry cluster associated with self-reported Caucasian donors. Because of strong linkage in the cohort, four to six DR-DQ haplotypes were treated as single units for association and clustering. The study was designed to test whether signatures of past pathogen exposure could be identified by cataloging public T cell receptors. A separate validation cohort of about 110 different subjects was used in addition to the approximately 700-subject first cohort. On average, around 240,000 unique TCR beta nucleotide sequences were sequenced per donor among 398 genotyped donors of the cohort, with roughly 19% of those sequences being non-productive. In a later genetic analysis, genome-wide SNP genotypes for about 65% of the 666 donors were used, and that subset was treated as a discovery cohort. Results and caveats for the whole study, not just this receptor: A further reported finding was that TCR beta sequences accurately predicted the HLA-A and HLA-B alleles for most subjects in the first cohort. Some IMGT-functional V segments, including TRBV6-2 and TRBV6-3, could not be told apart with the 87-base-pair reads, so those segments were excluded. In both the original and validation cohorts, the classifier was reported to diagnose cytomegalovirus status with high specificity and sensitivity. Because HLA typing was missing for some donors at each locus, association tests included only the typed subset. The only immune exposure information available for the cohort was CMV serostatus. When HLA alleles, especially DR and DQ, strongly co-occurred, TCR associations were difficult to assign to individual alleles. The authors suggested that the approach could potentially be extended to other disease states and immunological phenotypes. V-gene and J-gene trimming of TCR beta chains was associated with a missense DCLRE1C variant in a later genetic analysis, and the association was replicated in an independent cohort. At a false discovery rate of 0.05, a later analysis linked around 15,000 TCR beta sequences to specific HLA alleles. In an earlier analysis of about 540 of the donors, most TCR beta V segments were observed in productive rearrangements about 87% or about 30% of the time, broadly matching IMGT annotations. The study listed 170 or so TCR beta chains as associated with cytomegalovirus. Roughly uniform sequencing depth across donors was assumed in presence/absence analyses, although this assumption may not hold. A few of the identified cytomegalovirus-associated TCR beta chains were confirmed in vitro to be specific for cytomegalovirus antigens. A later analysis found that TCR association rates varied across HLA loci, with DRB1 alleles showing the most associated TCRs and HLA-C alleles the fewest. This cohort had only TCR beta chains sequenced, and the lack of alpha or paired-chain data limited which features could be detected. Correlated functional status among segregating V segments might reflect linkage disequilibrium, but an unknown experimental factor could not be ruled out. In a later analysis, HLA-associated TCR beta chains were found to be more clonally expanded and to have lower generation probabilities than equally common non-associated chains. A cluster of highly shared sequence variants was judged likely to be a technical artifact of the sequencing pipeline. According to a later analysis, parvovirus B19, influenza, CMV and Epstein-Barr virus appeared linked to several top co-occurrence clusters. In a later genetic analysis, fewer N-insertions in productive TCRs were reported among donors in an Asian-associated ancestry cluster than the roughly 700-donor mean. Because counts were too low, about 18 rarely observed V segments, including chromosome 9 orphons, were excluded from the earlier analysis of fewer than 650 of the donors. Most TCR sequences were seen in very few donors, while some public TCRs were found in many individuals. In a later analysis, most CMV-associated TCR beta chains were found to appear HLA-restricted, with HLA associations seemingly driven largely by CMV exposure.

The CDR3 spans 13 residues, from the cysteine through the phenylalanine. The retained sequence is limited to the CDR3, 39 bases, with the frame set at the first base. V is reduced by 0 bases and J by 6 bases, leaving a spacing of 6 bases between them. CDR1 and CDR2 (GTSNPN, SVGIG) derive from the germline V gene (reference sequence). This receptor was identified in a man younger than 30 in good health and CMV-seropositive. Sequencing was carried out using PBMCs. Rearrangement joined TRBV30 to TRBJ1-6, with the identity of the D gene unclear. The CDR3 protein is CAWSVGLNSPLHF. The DNA reads as follows: TGTGCCTGGAGTGTGGGCCTTAATTCACCCCTCCACTTT.